This TCR beta chain was sequenced in a study of CD8+ T cells in alopecia areata. Study-wide context: It was oral tofacitinib, at 5 to 10 mg twice daily, that treated patients received. Treated patients were scored for severity by percent of scalp affected.

The study's findings and limits: Tofacitinib did not eliminate many expanded lesional clones from scalp or blood.

As regards this clone: Its antigen is not identified.

Stated treatment: oral pan-JAK inhibitor, 5-10 mg twice daily. Germline lookup yields CDR1 SEHNR and CDR2 FQNEAQ (reference sequence). The CDR3 runs to 14 residues. The V gene lost 5 bases and the J gene lost 5 bases, with 15 bases spanning the gap. Once RNA had been extracted, it was reverse transcribed into cDNA to act as the sequencing template. Clones were sequenced by immunoSEQ multiplex PCR, and TCRdb holds only the in-frame ones, with some missing. The sample has around 200,000 clones, roughly 53% seen once. This receptor was identified in a human donor with alopecia areata. Sequenced here: CD8+ T cells sorted from blood, sampled at week 24, from a patient treated with tofacitinib. The chain recombines TRBV7-9 with TRBJ2-5; D is possibly TRBD2 (5 bases). In DNA, the CDR3 is TGTGCCAGCAGCCCACCGGGGTTCGGGGAGACCCAGTACTTC. Translating it yields CASSPPGFGETQYF. Filled out from reference TRBV7-9 and TRBJ2-5, the complete variable domain reads DTGVSQNPRHKITKRGQNVTFRCDPISEHNRLYWYRQTLGQGPEFLTYFQNEAQLEKSRLLSDRFSAERPKGSFSTLEIQRTEQGDSAMYLCASSPPGFGETQYFGPGTRLLVL.